A selection of T cell receptor beta chains follows, all from one sample in a study of blood T cell repertoires in COVID-19. The repertoire was sequenced with immunoSEQ multiplex PCR; TCRdb's copy has only in-frame clones and lacks some. In the table there are under 95,000 clones, over 75% of which are singletons. Sequencing was carried out using peripheral blood. These TCRs come from a human donor with acute or convalescent COVID-19. The donor label of this sample is uncertain. Both conserved end residues are trimmed from each CDR3.

J gene,V gene,CDR3 protein
TRBJ1-1,TRBV7-3,ASRGRGTLKGRKNTEAF
TRBJ1-1,TRBV10-3,AISRRGEEAF
TRBJ2-2,TRBV7-9,ASSLAGDTGELF
TRBJ2-3,TRBV10-1,ASSESWEGRVDTQY
TRBJ2-7,TRBV5-6,ASRQGSGGASYEQY
TRBJ2-3,TRBV7-3,ASSLGSGGDTQY
TRBJ2-3,TRBV6-1,ASSGVGQGRTDTQY
TRBJ2-7,TRBV5-6,ASSYRQALESEQY
TRBJ1-1,TRBV28,ASRTGGSGTEAF
TRBJ1-5,TRBV28,ASRPGGVQPQH
TRBJ2-7,TRBV7-2,ASSSGSGGTISYEQY
TRBJ2-5,TRBV6-6,ASSKRTDGTEETQY
TRBJ2-1,TRBV7-9,ASSLAASGYNEQF